These 7 T cell receptor beta chains came from one sample sequenced in a study of T cells in Graves' hyperthyroidism and ophthalmopathy. Authors of the study amplified TCR beta CDR3 regions from RNA transcripts. The TCR CDR3 first-round RT-PCR relied on the HTBI primer set. Each CDR3 protein gets one entry after TCRdb re-called the multiplex PCR reads with MiXCR. The table lists roughly 530,000 distinct CDR3 sequences, roughly 18% of them singletons. Sequenced: blood. The receptors were gathered from a woman between 18 and 29 years old with Graves' ophthalmopathy.

This clonotype was seen only a few times. This chain uses TRBV2 with TRBJ2-1; TRBD1 matches at 10 bases. V trimming: 6 bases; J trimming: 15 bases; junction bases outside the gene matches: 14. Per germline, CDR1 SNHLY and CDR2 FYNNEI. This CDR3 comprises 14 residues. For the CDR3, the DNA is TGTGCCAGCAGAGAGACAGGGGGCGTTTGGTTGTTGTTCTTC. This sequence encodes CASRETGGVWLLFF.

This clonotype was recorded at least ten times. The V and J genes are TRBV7-2 and TRBJ1-3, with TRBD1 as a possible D gene (5 bases). CDR3 size: 14 residues. V was clipped by 1 base and J by 4 bases, with 8 bases between them. Germline CDR1 SGHTA, CDR2 FQGNSA. The CDR3 region is CASSLGDFGNTIYF. CDR3 DNA sequence: TGTGCCAGCAGCTTAGGGGACTTCGGAAACACCATATATTTT.

This clonotype was found many times. The V call is TRBV27, the J call TRBJ1-1; D not resolved. CDR1 and CDR2 from the germline V gene are MNHEY and SMNVEV (reference sequence). Trimming removed 2 bases at V and 3 bases at J, with 7 bases between. The CDR3 spans 13 residues. The CDR3 bases are TGTGCCAGCAGTTTAAGAGAGTACACTGAAGCTTTCTTT. This sequence encodes CASSLREYTEAFF.

This clonotype was counted at least ten times. The chain joins TRBV7-9 to TRBJ2-7, with D unresolved. The V gene's germline CDR1 is SEHNR and CDR2 FQNEAQ (reference sequence). The CDR3 loop spans 13 amino acids. V gave up 1 base and J gave up 6 bases, with 10 bases separating them. The CDR3 nucleotides are TGTGCCAGCAGCTTAGAAAGGGTAGGCGAGCAGTACTTC. It specifies CASSLERVGEQYF. The full variable domain, with the rest looked up from reference TRBV7-9 and TRBJ2-7, is DTGVSQNPRHKITKRGQNVTFRCDPISEHNRLYWYRQTLGQGPEFLTYFQNEAQLEKSRLLSDRFSAERPKGSFSTLEIQRTEQGDSAMYLCASSLERVGEQYFGPGTRLTVT.

The chain uses TRBV7-9 and TRBJ1-1; 8 nucleotides agree with TRBD1. The CDR3 contains 19 residues. CDR1 is SEHNR, CDR2 FQNEAQ, per germline (reference sequence). V lost 1 base to trimming and J lost 0 bases; unmatched junction nucleotides: 13. CDR3 amino acids: CASSLEVRGRSWLNTEAFF. The CDR3 nucleotides read TGTGCCAGCAGCTTAGAGGTCAGGGGGCGATCATGGTTGAACACTGAAGCTTTCTTT. The full variable domain, in which reference TRBV7-9 and TRBJ1-1 provide the parts outside the CDR3, is DTGVSQNPRHKITKRGQNVTFRCDPISEHNRLYWYRQTLGQGPEFLTYFQNEAQLEKSRLLSDRFSAERPKGSFSTLEIQRTEQGDSAMYLCASSLEVRGRSWLNTEAFFGQGTRLTVV.

Many counts were recorded for this clonotype. This rearrangement joins TRBV6-1 to TRBJ1-1; a weak D match, TRBD1 (5 bases). The CDR3 has 19 residues. V was cut by 6 bases and J by 0 bases, with 26 bases left in between. In germline, CDR1 is MNHNS, CDR2 SASEGT. The DNA of the CDR3 is TGTGCCAGCAGAGGACACTGGACGCGACGTTCCCCTTTGAACACTGAAGCTTTCTTT. Its protein is CASRGHWTRRSPLNTEAFF.

The sample holds a few counts of this clonotype. This sequence joins TRBV27 and TRBJ1-4, with a possible D match to TRBD1 (6 bases). V was cut by 6 bases and J by 3 bases, with 14 bases left in between. The CDR3 sequence is 15 residues long. Germline CDR1 reads MNHEY; CDR2 reads SMNVEV (reference sequence). The CDR3 region is CASRPTGSPNEKLFF. The CDR3 DNA sequence: TGTGCCAGCAGACCCACAGGGTCTCCTAATGAAAAACTGTTTTTT.